These T cell receptor beta chains were read from a single sample in a study of spatial heterogeneity in lung cancer. TCRdb reprocessed the 5' RACE reads via MiXCR and lists one record per CDR3 protein. The sample has more than 1,500 distinct CDR3 sequences; approximately 16% are singletons. Sequenced here: lung tumor tissue, sampled at surgery. Receptors originate from a female donor with early-stage non-small cell lung cancer. CDR3s include the opening cysteine and the closing phenylalanine or tryptophan. A D gene is named only where the DNA matches it firmly. Not every row has a clone size; where given, it reads once, few, many or a size class.

>medium-sized|15|TRBV3-1|TRBD1|TRBJ1-5
TGTGCCAGCAGCCGAGGACAGGGGGGCGGTCAGCCCCAGCATTTT
CASSRGQGGGQPQHF
>.|15|TRBV29-1|.|TRBJ1-5
TGCAGCGTTGTACCGGGACACGGAGCGGGGCAGCCCCAGCATTTT
CSVVPGHGAGQPQHF
>medium-sized|13|TRBV6-2/TRBV6-3|.|TRBJ1-1
TGTGCCAGCAGCGATAAGGGTAGTACTCCAGCTTTCTTT
CASSDKGSTPAFF
>large|10|TRBV20-1|.|TRBJ2-7
TGCAGTGCTAGTTACTACGAGCAGTACTTC
CSASYYEQYF
>.|13|TRBV9|.|TRBJ1-1
TGTGCCAGCACGCAGGGGCTCGGCACTGAAGCTTTCTTT
CASTQGLGTEAFF
>.|16|TRBV20-1|.|TRBJ2-7
TGCAGTGCTAGAGATCCCCAGGGGGGTGTTTTTCTGGAACAGTACTTC
CSARDPQGGVFLEQYF
>.|12|TRBV24-1|.|TRBJ2-3
TGTGCCACCAGCACGGAGGGGGGGGCGCAGTATTTT
CATSTEGGAQYF
>large|14|TRBV7-9|TRBD1|TRBJ2-3
TGTGCCAGCAGCCAACCCAGACAGGGGGCGAGGATGTATTTT
CASSQPRQGARMYF
>.|14|TRBV7-2|.|TRBJ1-3
TGTGCCAGCAGCTTTGGATCACCTGGAAACACCATATATTTT
CASSFGSPGNTIYF
>many|12|TRBV25-1|.|TRBJ2-5
TGTGCCAGCAGCGTATATGGGGAGACCCAGTACTTC
CASSVYGETQYF
>medium-sized|12|TRBV29-1|.|TRBJ1-5
TGCAGCGCCCAGAATCCCCCACAGCCCCAGCATTTT
CSAQNPPQPQHF
>.|13|TRBV20-1|TRBD1|TRBJ2-5
TGCAGTGCTCGGACAGGGGGCGCAGAGACCCAGTACTTC
CSARTGGAETQYF
>medium-sized|16|TRBV15|TRBD2|TRBJ2-5
TGTGCCACCAGCAGAGGGAGCGGGGGGGCCGGTGAGACCCAGTACTTC
CATSRGSGGAGETQYF
>many|17|TRBV5-4|.|TRBJ2-3
TGTGCCAGCAGCTTGGGCAGACAGGGAGGACTGGGAGATACGCAGTATTTT
CASSLGRQGGLGDTQYF
>few|15|TRBV25-1|.|TRBJ1-6
TGTGCCAGCAGTGAATATGTGGGGGGTAATTCACCCCTCCACTTT
CASSEYVGGNSPLHF
>.|13|TRBV2|.|TRBJ1-2
TGTGCCAGCACCCTTGAAGGGGAGGGTGGCTACACCTTC
CASTLEGEGGYTF
>medium-sized|11|TRBV5-5|TRBD1|TRBJ1-2
TGTGCCACCGAGACAGGGGTTGGCTACACCTTC
CATETGVGYTF
>medium-sized|15|TRBV6-5|.|TRBJ2-5
TGTGCCAGCAGCCTAGGCTGGGTGTACCAAGAGACCCAGTACTTC
CASSLGWVYQETQYF
>large|15|TRBV15|.|TRBJ2-2
TGTGCCACCAGCAGAGATCTGGGGGAGACCGGGGAGCTGTTTTTT
CATSRDLGETGELFF
>medium-sized|13|TRBV7-2|.|TRBJ2-1
TGTGCCAGCAGCTTAGGAGAGTTCCATGAGCAGTTCTTC
CASSLGEFHEQFF
>large|17|TRBV27|.|TRBJ2-3
TGTGCCAGCATCGGAGGGACCAACCCAGGGAGCACAGATACGCAGTATTTT
CASIGGTNPGSTDTQYF
>medium-sized|19|TRBV20-1|TRBD2|TRBJ2-3
TGCAGTGCTAGAGCCCCACCTGGGACTAGCGGGGGACGAGGGGATACGCAGTATTTT
CSARAPPGTSGGRGDTQYF
>.|15|TRBV4-3|TRBD2|TRBJ2-1
TGCGCCAGCAGCGCCGCGGGGGGCTACTACAATGAGCAGTTCTTC
CASSAAGGYYNEQFF
>few|16|TRBV4-1|.|TRBJ2-6
TGCGCCAGCAGCCAAGACTCGTCCTCTGGGGCCAACGTCCTGACTTTC
CASSQDSSSGANVLTF
>many|16|TRBV6-5|TRBD2|TRBJ2-2
TGTGCCAGCAGTATACGGGGGGGAACGAACACCGGGGAGCTGTTTTTT
CASSIRGGTNTGELFF
>.|13|TRBV6-1|.|TRBJ1-6
TGTGCCAGCAGGTCAGCCGAAAAGTCACCCCTCCACTTT
CASRSAEKSPLHF
>.|14|TRBV4-1|.|TRBJ1-2
TGCGCCAGCAGCCCCTCCCTTGGGGGCTATGGCTACACCTTC
CASSPSLGGYGYTF
>medium-sized|13|TRBV5-4|.|TRBJ2-7
TGTGCCAGCAGCTTGGCGGGAACCTACGAGCAGTACTTC
CASSLAGTYEQYF
>.|14|TRBV5-5|.|TRBJ1-1
TGTGCCAGCACTAGGGAGAGATTGAACACTGAAGCTTTCTTT
CASTRERLNTEAFF
>medium-sized|15|TRBV6-2/TRBV6-3|.|TRBJ1-6
TGTGCCAGCAGTTACTACGTCACGGAAAATTCACCCCTCCACTTT
CASSYYVTENSPLHF
>.|16|TRBV6-2/TRBV6-3|.|TRBJ1-2
TGTGCCAGCAGTCGGCCTCAACAACCCGGCGACTATGGCTACACCTTC
CASSRPQQPGDYGYTF
>few|13|TRBV7-2|.|TRBJ2-3
TGTGCCAGCAGCTTAGAAGCAACGGGTACGCAGTATTTT
CASSLEATGTQYF
>few|11|TRBV29-1|TRBD1|TRBJ1-1
TGCAGCGTCGGGACAGGTCTAGAAGTTTTCTTT
CSVGTGLEVFF
>large|13|TRBV10-1|.|TRBJ1-3
TGCGCCAGCAGTGAGGACCTCTGGAGCACCATATATTTT
CASSEDLWSTIYF
>hyperexpanded|14|TRBV18|.|TRBJ2-7
TGTGCCAGCTCATCCTCGACTAGAATCGGTGAGCAGTACTTC
CASSSSTRIGEQYF
>.|16|TRBV28|TRBD2|TRBJ2-7
TGTGCCAGCAGTCTGCTGGCGGGGGGAAGGGGAAACGAGCAGTACTTC
CASSLLAGGRGNEQYF
>.|13|TRBV10-3|TRBD1|TRBJ1-2
TGTGCCATCAGTGAGTCGACAGGGTTTGGCTACACCTTC
CAISESTGFGYTF
>.|13|TRBV27|.|TRBJ2-3
TGTGCCAGCACAAGGCCCGCATCAAATACGCAGTATTTT
CASTRPASNTQYF
>.|15|TRBV5-1|.|TRBJ2-7
TGCGCCAGCAGCTTGGACCCCAGGGAAACCTACGAGCAGTACTTC
CASSLDPRETYEQYF
>.|12|TRBV10-3|.|TRBJ2-7
TGTGCCGGGGGGAGCGTCTCCTACGAGCAGTACTTC
CAGGSVSYEQYF
>medium-sized|15|TRBV28|.|TRBJ2-5
TGTGCCAGCAGTTTGGGACCTGCCGGCCAAGAGACCCAGTACTTC
CASSLGPAGQETQYF
>many|12|TRBV6-6|.|TRBJ1-6
TGTGCCAGCAGTTACTCTAATTCACCCCTCCACTTT
CASSYSNSPLHF
>large|15|TRBV24-1|.|TRBJ2-2
TGTGCCACCAGTGATACGGGGCAATACACCGGGGAGCTGTTTTTT
CATSDTGQYTGELFF
>large|13|TRBV27|.|TRBJ2-2
TGTGCCAGCAGTTTATCCAGATCCGGGGAGCTGTTTTTT
CASSLSRSGELFF
>.|15|TRBV9|TRBD2|TRBJ2-1
TGTGCCAGCAGCTTGACTAGCGGTGCCTACAATGAGCAGTTCTTC
CASSLTSGAYNEQFF
>.|12|TRBV20-1|.|TRBJ2-3
TGCAGTGCTTCAGGAGGGGCAGATACGCAGTATTTT
CSASGGADTQYF
>large|11|TRBV7-8|.|TRBJ2-7
TGTGCCAGCAGCTTAACCTCCGAGCAGTACTTC
CASSLTSEQYF
>few|16|TRBV4-1|.|TRBJ1-4
TGCGCCAGCAGCCGTACCCCGCGAGGGGATGGCGAAAAACTGTTTTTT
CASSRTPRGDGEKLFF
>large|14|TRBV10-3|.|TRBJ2-1
TGTGCCATCCGAACCTGGTCAGGCCACAATGAGCAGTTCTTC
CAIRTWSGHNEQFF
>many|13|TRBV10-3|.|TRBJ2-7
TGTGCCGCCGCGTGGGACACCGCCTACGAGCAGTACTTC
CAAAWDTAYEQYF
>.|16|TRBV19|TRBD1|TRBJ1-5
TGTGCCAGTAGCCTATTTGCGGGACAGTACAATCAGCCCCAGCATTTT
CASSLFAGQYNQPQHF
>few|14|TRBV30|.|TRBJ2-6
TGTGCCTGGAACCGACGCTCTGGGGCCAACGTCCTGACTTTC
CAWNRRSGANVLTF
>large|15|TRBV7-2|.|TRBJ2-3
TGTGCCAGCAGCCCCGTGTCGGGGAGGCCAGATACGCAGTATTTT
CASSPVSGRPDTQYF